Sequencing of this T cell receptor (beta chain) was carried out in a study of metastatic and nonmetastatic thyroid tumors. None of the patients had undergone any treatment ahead of thyroid surgery. TCRdb re-clonotyped the PCR reads through MiXCR. The sample has over 45,000 clones; 22% are singletons. The sample holds many counts of this clone. The CDR3 totals 16 residues. Germline values: CDR1 SGHDT, CDR2 YYEEEE. V dropped 3 bases and J dropped 3; count of bases not matched to a gene: 10. The receptor's source is a male donor with papillary thyroid cancer or a benign thyroid nodule (not recorded which). Some clones in this sample may be carry-over from other donors' samples. The genes are TRBV5-6 and TRBJ2-7, with TRBD1 matching over 9 bases. Sequenced: blood. This CDR3 is CASSWGTGWIGYEQYF. The DNA of the CDR3 is TGTGCCAGCAGCTGGGGGACAGGGTGGATAGGCTACGAGCAGTACTTC.